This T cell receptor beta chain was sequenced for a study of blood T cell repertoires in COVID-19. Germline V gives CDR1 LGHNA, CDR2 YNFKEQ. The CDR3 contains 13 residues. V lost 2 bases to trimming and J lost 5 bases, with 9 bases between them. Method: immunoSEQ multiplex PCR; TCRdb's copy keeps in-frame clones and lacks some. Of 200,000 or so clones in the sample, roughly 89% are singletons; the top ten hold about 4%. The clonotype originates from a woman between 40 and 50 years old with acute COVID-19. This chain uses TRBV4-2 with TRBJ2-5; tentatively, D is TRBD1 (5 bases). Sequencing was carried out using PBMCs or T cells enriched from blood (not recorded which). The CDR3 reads CASSQRTLETQYF. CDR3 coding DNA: TGTGCCAGCAGCCAAAGGACATTGGAGACCCAGTACTTC.